The source of this TCR beta chain is a study of blood T cell repertoires in COVID-19. Study details: The samples span acute and convalescent COVID-19 from the United States, Italy and Spain. T cells, B-cell-depleted T cells, or PBMCs supplied cDNA or gDNA.

This CDR3 has 15 amino acids. Per germline, CDR1 SGHTA and CDR2 FQGTGA. V was clipped by 5 bases and J by 6 bases; unmatched bases: 9. In the authors' methods: Nucleated cell number was recorded as an estimate derived from reference gene primer amplification. The protocol was immunoSEQ multiplex PCR, while the TCRdb copy is restricted to in-frame clones and leaves out a portion. V, J and clone size reflect that table, while D and trimming were determined from the DNA. The sample carries some 77,000 clones, roughly 80% recorded once. The chain carries TRBV7-3 and TRBJ2-1, with 8 bases aligning to TRBD2. The clonotype comes from a woman between 65 and 79 years old with acute or convalescent COVID-19. Sequences were obtained from peripheral blood. The CDR3 nucleotides read TGTGCCAGCAGCAGGTCTAGCGGGCCATTCAATGAGCAGTTCTTC. Translation gives CASSRSSGPFNEQFF.